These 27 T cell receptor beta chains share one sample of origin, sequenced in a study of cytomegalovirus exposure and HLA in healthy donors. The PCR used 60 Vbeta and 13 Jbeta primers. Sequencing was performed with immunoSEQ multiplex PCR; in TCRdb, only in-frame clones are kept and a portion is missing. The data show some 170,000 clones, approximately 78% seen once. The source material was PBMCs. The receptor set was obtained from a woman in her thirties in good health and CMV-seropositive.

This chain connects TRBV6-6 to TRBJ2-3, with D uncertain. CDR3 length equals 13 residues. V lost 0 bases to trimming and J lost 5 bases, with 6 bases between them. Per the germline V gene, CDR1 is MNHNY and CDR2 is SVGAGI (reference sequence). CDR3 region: CASSYSRGDTQYF. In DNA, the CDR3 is TGTGCCAGCAGTTACTCGAGAGGAGATACGCAGTATTTT.

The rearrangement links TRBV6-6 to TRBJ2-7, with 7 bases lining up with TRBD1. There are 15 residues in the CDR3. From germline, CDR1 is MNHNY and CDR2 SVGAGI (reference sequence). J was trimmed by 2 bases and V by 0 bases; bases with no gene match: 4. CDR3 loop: CASSYSRGLTYEQYF. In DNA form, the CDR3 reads TGTGCCAGCAGTTACTCGAGGGGGCTGACCTACGAGCAGTACTTC.

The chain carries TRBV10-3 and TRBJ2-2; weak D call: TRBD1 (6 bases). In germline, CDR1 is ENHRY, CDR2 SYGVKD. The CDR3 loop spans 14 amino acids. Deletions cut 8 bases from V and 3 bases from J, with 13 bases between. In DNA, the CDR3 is TGTGCCATCCAGCTCCACAGGGACACCGGGGAGCTGTTTTTT. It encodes CAIQLHRDTGELFF.

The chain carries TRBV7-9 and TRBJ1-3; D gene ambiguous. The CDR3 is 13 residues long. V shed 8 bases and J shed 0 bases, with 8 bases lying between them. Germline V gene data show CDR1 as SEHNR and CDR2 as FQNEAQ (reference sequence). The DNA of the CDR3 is TGTGCCAGCTCCCGGTACTCTGGAAACACCATATATTTT. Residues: CASSRYSGNTIYF. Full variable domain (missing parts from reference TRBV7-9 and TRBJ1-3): DTGVSQNPRHKITKRGQNVTFRCDPISEHNRLYWYRQTLGQGPEFLTYFQNEAQLEKSRLLSDRFSAERPKGSFSTLEIQRTEQGDSAMYLCASSRYSGNTIYFGEGSWLTVV.

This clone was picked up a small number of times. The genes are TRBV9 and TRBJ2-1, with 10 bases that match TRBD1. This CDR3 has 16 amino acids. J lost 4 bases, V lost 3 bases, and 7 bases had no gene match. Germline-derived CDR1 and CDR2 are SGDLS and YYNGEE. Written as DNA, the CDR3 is TGTGCCAGCAGCGCCGAGCCGGACAGGGGGTACAATGAGCAGTTCTTC. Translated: CASSAEPDRGYNEQFF.

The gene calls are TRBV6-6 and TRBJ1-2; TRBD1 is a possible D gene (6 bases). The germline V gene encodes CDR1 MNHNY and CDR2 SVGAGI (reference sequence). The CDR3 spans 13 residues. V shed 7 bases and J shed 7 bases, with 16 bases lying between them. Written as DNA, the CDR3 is TGTGCCAGCACCCACGGGGGGGCAGGTGGCTACACCTTC. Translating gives CASTHGGAGGYTF.

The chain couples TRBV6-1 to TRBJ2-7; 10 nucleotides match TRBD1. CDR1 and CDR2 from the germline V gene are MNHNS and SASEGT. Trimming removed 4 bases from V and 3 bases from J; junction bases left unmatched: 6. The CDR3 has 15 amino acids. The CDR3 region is CASSGPGQGSYEQYF. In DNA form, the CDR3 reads TGTGCCAGCAGTGGACCGGGACAGGGGAGCTACGAGCAGTACTTC.

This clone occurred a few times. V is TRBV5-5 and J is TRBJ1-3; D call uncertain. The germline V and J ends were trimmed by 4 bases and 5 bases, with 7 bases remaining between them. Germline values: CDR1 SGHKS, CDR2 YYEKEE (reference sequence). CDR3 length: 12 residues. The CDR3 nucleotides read TGTGCCAGCAGCCGCGATAGAAACACCATATATTTT. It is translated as CASSRDRNTIYF.

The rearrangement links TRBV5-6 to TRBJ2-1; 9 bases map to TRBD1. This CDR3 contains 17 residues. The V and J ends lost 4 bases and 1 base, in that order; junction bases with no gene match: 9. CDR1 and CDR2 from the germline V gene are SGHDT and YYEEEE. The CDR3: CASSHPWDRVSYNEQFF. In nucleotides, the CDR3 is TGTGCCAGCAGCCACCCTTGGGACAGGGTGTCCTACAATGAGCAGTTCTTC.

Here the CDR3 reads CASSLTGNGSPLHF. DNA of the CDR3: TGTGCCAGCAGCTTAACAGGGAATGGTTCACCCCTCCACTTT. The chain couples TRBV11-3 to TRBJ1-6, with TRBD1 as a possible D gene (6 bases). The CDR3 has 14 amino acids. Germline CDR1 and CDR2: SGHNT and YENEEA. V shed 2 bases and J shed 9 bases, with 11 bases lying between them.

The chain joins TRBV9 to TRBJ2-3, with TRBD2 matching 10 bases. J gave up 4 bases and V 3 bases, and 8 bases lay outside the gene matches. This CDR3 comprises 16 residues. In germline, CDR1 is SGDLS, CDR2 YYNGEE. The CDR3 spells CASSGKRGGPSDTQYF. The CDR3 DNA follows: TGTGCCAGCAGCGGAAAGCGGGGGGGCCCCTCAGATACGCAGTATTTT.

CDR3 DNA: TGTGCCAGCAGCTTTTTGGAGGCCCCTGAAGCTTTCTTT. The encoded protein is CASSFLEAPEAFF. The chain is built from TRBV7-8 and TRBJ1-1, with unresolved D. V was shortened by 3 bases and J by 6 bases, with 11 bases between the two germline ends. CDR3 length: 13 amino acids. Germline CDR1 and CDR2: SGHVS and FQNEAQ.

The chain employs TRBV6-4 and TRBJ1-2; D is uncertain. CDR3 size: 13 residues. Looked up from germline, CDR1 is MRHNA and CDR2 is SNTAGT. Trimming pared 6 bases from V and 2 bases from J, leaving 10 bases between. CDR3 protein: CASRAGLNYGYTF. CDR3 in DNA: TGTGCCAGCAGGGCCGGACTGAACTATGGCTACACCTTC.

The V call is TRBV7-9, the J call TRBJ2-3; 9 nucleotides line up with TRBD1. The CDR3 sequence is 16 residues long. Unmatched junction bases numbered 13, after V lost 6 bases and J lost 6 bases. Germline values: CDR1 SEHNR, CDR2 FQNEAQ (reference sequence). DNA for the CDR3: TGTGCCAGCAGTCTTCCGGGACAGGGACACTCCGATACGCAGTATTTT. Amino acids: CASSLPGQGHSDTQYF. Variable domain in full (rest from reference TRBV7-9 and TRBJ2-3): DTGVSQNPRHKITKRGQNVTFRCDPISEHNRLYWYRQTLGQGPEFLTYFQNEAQLEKSRLLSDRFSAERPKGSFSTLEIQRTEQGDSAMYLCASSLPGQGHSDTQYFGPGTRLTVL.

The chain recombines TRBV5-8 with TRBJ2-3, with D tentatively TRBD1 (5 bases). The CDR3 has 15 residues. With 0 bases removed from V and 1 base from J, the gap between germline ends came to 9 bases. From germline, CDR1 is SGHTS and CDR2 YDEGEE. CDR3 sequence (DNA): TGTGCCAGCAGCTTGGAGGGCAGGGGCACAGATACGCAGTATTTT. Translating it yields CASSLEGRGTDTQYF.

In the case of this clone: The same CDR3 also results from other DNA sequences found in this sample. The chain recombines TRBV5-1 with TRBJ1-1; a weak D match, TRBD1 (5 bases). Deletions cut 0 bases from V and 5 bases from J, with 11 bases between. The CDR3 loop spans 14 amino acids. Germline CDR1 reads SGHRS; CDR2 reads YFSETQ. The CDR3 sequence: CASSLGSGRTEAFF. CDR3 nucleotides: TGCGCCAGCAGCTTGGGCTCAGGGCGGACTGAAGCTTTCTTT.

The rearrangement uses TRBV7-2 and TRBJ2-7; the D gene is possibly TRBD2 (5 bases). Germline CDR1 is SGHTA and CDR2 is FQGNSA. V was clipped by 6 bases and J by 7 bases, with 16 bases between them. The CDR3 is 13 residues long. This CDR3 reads CASRTTPIREQYF. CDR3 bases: TGTGCCAGCAGGACTACCCCAATACGGGAGCAGTACTTC.

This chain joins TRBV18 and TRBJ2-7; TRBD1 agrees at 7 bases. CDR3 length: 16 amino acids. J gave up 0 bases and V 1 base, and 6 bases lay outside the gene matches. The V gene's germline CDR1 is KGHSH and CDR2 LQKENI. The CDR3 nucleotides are TGTGCCAGCTCACCACTGCGGGCAGGGGGCTCCTACGAGCAGTACTTC. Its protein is CASSPLRAGGSYEQYF.

CDR3 in amino acids: CASRTQRMVGYTF. Here the CDR3 DNA reads TGTGCCAGCAGGACCCAGCGAATGGTTGGCTACACCTTC. This chain connects TRBV2 to TRBJ1-2, with D unresolved. The CDR3 consists of 13 residues. Germline V gives CDR1 SNHLY, CDR2 FYNNEI. V was trimmed by 6 bases and J by 7 bases, leaving 15 bases between them.

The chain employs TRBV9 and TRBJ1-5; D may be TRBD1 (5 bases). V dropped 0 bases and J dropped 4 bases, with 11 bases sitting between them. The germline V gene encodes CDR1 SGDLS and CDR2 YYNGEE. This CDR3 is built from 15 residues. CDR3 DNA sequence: TGTGCCAGCAGCGTAGGGGGGGTCCTAAATCAGCCCCAGCATTTT. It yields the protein CASSVGGVLNQPQHF.

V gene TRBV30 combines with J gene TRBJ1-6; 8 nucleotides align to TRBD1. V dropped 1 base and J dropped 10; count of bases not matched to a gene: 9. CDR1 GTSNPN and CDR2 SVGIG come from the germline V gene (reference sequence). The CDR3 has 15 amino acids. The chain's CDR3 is CAWSGADREESPLHF. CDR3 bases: TGTGCCTGGAGTGGAGCGGACAGGGAAGAATCACCCCTCCACTTT.

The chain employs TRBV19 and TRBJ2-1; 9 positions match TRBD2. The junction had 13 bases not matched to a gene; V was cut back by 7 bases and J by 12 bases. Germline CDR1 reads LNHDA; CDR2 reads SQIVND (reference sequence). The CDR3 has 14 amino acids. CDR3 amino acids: CASTGRGGIMRQFF. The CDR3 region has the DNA TGTGCCAGTACGGGGCGGGGGGGGATAATGAGGCAGTTCTTC.

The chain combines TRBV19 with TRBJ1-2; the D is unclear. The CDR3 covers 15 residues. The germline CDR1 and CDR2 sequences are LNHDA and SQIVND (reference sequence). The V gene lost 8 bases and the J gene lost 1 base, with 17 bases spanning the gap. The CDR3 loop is CASAQGRAFNYGYTF. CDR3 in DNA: TGTGCCAGTGCCCAAGGGAGGGCCTTTAACTATGGCTACACCTTC. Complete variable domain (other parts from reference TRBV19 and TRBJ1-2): DGGITQSPKYLFRKEGQNVTLSCEQNLNHDAMYWYRQDPGQGLRLIYYSQIVNDFQKGDIAEGYSVSREKKESFPLTVTSAQKNPTAFYLCASAQGRAFNYGYTFGSGTRLTVV.

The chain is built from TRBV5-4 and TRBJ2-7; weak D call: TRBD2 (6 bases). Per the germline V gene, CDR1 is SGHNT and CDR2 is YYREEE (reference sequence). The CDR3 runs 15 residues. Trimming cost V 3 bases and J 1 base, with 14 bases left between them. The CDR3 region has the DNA TGTGCCAGCAGCTCCGGGGGACGGTCTTCCTACGAGCAGTACTTC. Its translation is CASSSGGRSSYEQYF.

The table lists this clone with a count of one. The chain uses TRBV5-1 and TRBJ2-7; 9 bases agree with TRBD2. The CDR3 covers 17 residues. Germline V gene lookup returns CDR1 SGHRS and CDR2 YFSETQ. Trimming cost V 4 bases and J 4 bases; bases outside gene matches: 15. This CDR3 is CASSEEALGGGGYEQYF. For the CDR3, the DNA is TGCGCCAGCAGCGAGGAGGCTCTTGGCGGGGGGGGGTACGAGCAGTACTTC.

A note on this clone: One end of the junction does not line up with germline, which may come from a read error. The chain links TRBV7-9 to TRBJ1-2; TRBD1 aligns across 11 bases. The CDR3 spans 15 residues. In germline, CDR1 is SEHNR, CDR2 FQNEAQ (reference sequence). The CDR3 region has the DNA TGTTCCAGCAGCCCAGGGACAGGGGGAGGCTATGGCTACACCTTC. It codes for CSSSPGTGGGYGYTF.

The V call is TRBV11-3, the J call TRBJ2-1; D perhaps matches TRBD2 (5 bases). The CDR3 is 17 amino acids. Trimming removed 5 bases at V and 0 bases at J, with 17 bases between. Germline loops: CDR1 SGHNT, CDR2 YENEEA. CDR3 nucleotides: TGTGCCAGCAGCACACCTGGAGCGGACCCCTCCTACAATGAGCAGTTCTTC. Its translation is CASSTPGADPSYNEQFF. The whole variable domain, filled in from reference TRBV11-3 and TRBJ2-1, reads EAGVVQSPRYKIIEKKQPVAFWCNPISGHNTLYWYLQNLGQGPELLIRYENEEAVDDSQLPKDRFSAERLKGVDSTLKIQPAELGDSAVYLCASSTPGADPSYNEQFFGPGTRLTVL.